Below are 18 T cell receptor beta chains sequenced from a single sample in a study of cytomegalovirus exposure and HLA in healthy donors listed by TCRdb under 2017. The receptor library was made with the immunoSEQ multiplex PCR assay. For the multiplex PCR, a mixture combining 60 forward primers for TCR Vbeta segments and 13 reverse primers for TCR Jbeta segments was used. This is the immuneACCESS table as TCRdb keeps it, with only in-frame sequences that have V and J called. A part of the clones is gone; compared with another copy, unresolved V genes explain less than half, and the rest is unexplained. This sample has under 200,000 clones in its table, and roughly 82% of those were observed once. Jointly, the top ten make up more than 1.3% of the sample. The specimen was PBMCs. The receptor source for this set is a girl aged 5-17 years in good health and CMV-seropositive.

In its sample, this clone was seen once. The rearrangement uses TRBV5-1 and TRBJ2-1, with TRBD2 identical over 13 bases. The CDR3 spans 15 residues. V gave up 7 bases and J gave up 7 bases; unmatched junction bases: 8. The V gene's germline CDR1 is SGHRS and CDR2 YFSETQ. As DNA, the CDR3 is TGCGCCAGCCGGGTAGCGGGACTAGCGGGAAATGAGCAGTTCTTC. This gives the protein CASRVAGLAGNEQFF.

V gene TRBV5-4 combines with J gene TRBJ2-3; 8 nucleotides agree with TRBD1. Trimming cost V 2 bases and J 3 bases; bases outside gene matches: 5. Germline CDR1 is SGHNT and CDR2 is YYREEE (reference sequence). The CDR3 is made up of 15 amino acids. For the CDR3, the DNA is TGTGCCAGCAGCTTACCGGACAGGGAGACAGATACGCAGTATTTT. It codes for CASSLPDRETDTQYF.

The chain links TRBV4-1 to TRBJ1-2; 9 nucleotides agree with TRBD1. The V and J ends lost 2 bases and 0 bases, in that order; junction bases with no gene match: 7. Germline V gene sequence: CDR1 MGHRA, CDR2 YSYEKL. The CDR3 extends over 17 amino acids. As DNA, the CDR3 is TGCGCCAGCAGCCAAAGCTCCGGGACAGGGACTAACTATGGCTACACCTTC. It yields the protein CASSQSSGTGTNYGYTF.

The chain combines TRBV30 with TRBJ2-7, with D possibly matching TRBD2 (6 bases). CDR1 GTSNPN and CDR2 SVGIG come from the germline V gene (reference sequence). V lost 5 bases to trimming and J lost 0 bases, with 11 bases between them. The CDR3 contains 13 residues. CDR3 sequence (DNA): TGTGCCTGGCGTCGGGGGAGCTCCTACGAGCAGTACTTC. The encoded protein is CAWRRGSSYEQYF.

This clone was counted a single time. The V and J genes are TRBV28 and TRBJ1-5; 8 nucleotides align to TRBD1. This CDR3 has 18 residues. CDR1 is MDHEN and CDR2 is SYDVKM in the germline V gene. V shed 2 bases, J shed 0 bases, and the junction held 9 bases outside the gene matches. The DNA for the CDR3 is TGTGCCAGCAGTTTAATCGGGACAGGCCACTATAGCAATCAGCCCCAGCATTTT. The encoded protein is CASSLIGTGHYSNQPQHF.

Turning to this clone: The sample holds other DNA sequences that translate to the same CDR3. This sequence joins TRBV25-1 and TRBJ2-1; 11 bases line up with TRBD2. After removal of 4 bases from V and 5 bases from J, the junction contained 4 bases not matched to a gene. CDR1 MGHDK and CDR2 SYGVNS come from the germline V gene. This CDR3 comprises 15 residues. CDR3 coding DNA: TGTGCCAGCAGTGGGGGGACTAGCGGCCACAATGAGCAGTTCTTC. Protein sequence: CASSGGTSGHNEQFF.

The rearrangement joins TRBV7-3 to TRBJ2-1; D is uncertain. Germline CDR1 and CDR2: SGHTA and FQGTGA. The CDR3 runs 15 residues. The V end lost 4 bases, the J end lost 6 bases, and 16 bases lay between the germline ends. In DNA form, the CDR3 reads TGTGCCAGCAGCTCCTCAGCCGGGTTCACCAATGAGCAGTTCTTC. It encodes CASSSSAGFTNEQFF.

The chain links TRBV18 to TRBJ2-7; D unclear. Trimming removed 1 base at V and 2 bases at J, with 9 bases between. The CDR3 is 14 residues long. CDR1 and CDR2 from the germline V gene are KGHSH and LQKENI. The CDR3, as DNA: TGTGCCAGCTCACCACAGCAGGAAACCTACGAGCAGTACTTC. Translated: CASSPQQETYEQYF.

Only one count was recorded for this clone. This chain links TRBV6-5 with TRBJ2-1; maybe TRBD1 (7 bases). From germline, CDR1 is MNHEY and CDR2 SVGAGI. The CDR3 spans 14 residues. V was shortened by 7 bases and J by 9 bases, with 19 bases between the two germline ends. Here the CDR3 reads CASNQQGTQGEQFF. The DNA of the CDR3 is TGTGCCAGCAACCAACAGGGGACTCAGGGTGAGCAGTTCTTC.

The chain joins TRBV2 to TRBJ1-5; 9 nucleotides line up with TRBD1. The V gene end was trimmed by 8 bases and the J gene end by 3 bases; junction bases not matched to a gene: 5. The CDR3 loop spans 14 amino acids. Germline-derived CDR1 and CDR2 are SNHLY and FYNNEI. CDR3 in amino acids: CASRWDRDNQPQHF. The CDR3 DNA sequence: TGTGCCAGCCGTTGGGACAGGGACAATCAGCCCCAGCATTTT. Full variable domain (outside the CDR3, taken from reference TRBV2 and TRBJ1-5): EPEVTQTPSHQVTQMGQEVILRCVPISNHLYFYWYRQILGQKVEFLVSFYNNEISEKSEIFDDQFSVERPDGSNFTLKIRSTKLEDSAMYFCASRWDRDNQPQHFGDGTRLSIL.

The chain couples TRBV6-1 to TRBJ2-6; possible D gene TRBD1, 5 bases. The CDR3 has 14 residues. Trimming shortened V by 7 bases and J by 2 bases, and 9 bases separated the two germline ends. The V gene's germline CDR1 is MNHNS and CDR2 SASEGT. The CDR3 DNA is TGTGCCAGCATCTCCAGGGCTGGGGCCAACGTCCTGACTTTC. It codes for CASISRAGANVLTF.

This sequence joins TRBV7-9 and TRBJ2-3, with D perhaps TRBD2 (6 bases). The CDR3 loop spans 16 amino acids. In germline, CDR1 is SEHNR, CDR2 FQNEAQ (reference sequence). Trimming removed 1 base at V and 1 base at J, with 12 bases between. The CDR3 region has the DNA TGTGCCAGCAGCTTAGAGTTAGCGGACCGCACAGATACGCAGTATTTT. Protein: CASSLELADRTDTQYF.

The CDR3 nucleotides are TGCAGCGTCTCAAGGGCTAGCGGGGGGGTATTGTCCCACGAGCAGTACTTC. Translation gives CSVSRASGGVLSHEQYF. The chain links TRBV29-1 to TRBJ2-7, with 12 positions matching TRBD2. Losses at the gene ends were 6 bases for V and 5 bases for J; bases not matched to a gene: 17. The CDR3 contains 17 residues. Looked up from germline, CDR1 is SQVTM and CDR2 is ANQGSEA.

This sequence joins TRBV5-1 and TRBJ2-1; the match to TRBD1 covers 9 bases. Germline assignment: CDR1 SGHRS and CDR2 YFSETQ. After removal of 4 bases from V and 9 bases from J, the junction contained 14 bases not matched to a gene. This CDR3 has 16 amino acids. This CDR3 reads CASSGHVGQGISEQFF. CDR3 coding DNA: TGCGCCAGCAGCGGCCATGTCGGACAGGGGATTAGTGAGCAGTTCTTC.

V and J are TRBV7-9 and TRBJ1-4, with D perhaps TRBD1 (5 bases). Germline lookup yields CDR1 SEHNR and CDR2 FQNEAQ (reference sequence). The CDR3 sequence is 16 residues long. Trimming took 4 bases from V and 5 from J, leaving 17 bases between them. The CDR3 DNA sequence: TGTGCCAGCAGCTCTACTACAGGTTTTTCGAATGAAAAACTGTTTTTT. This translates into CASSSTTGFSNEKLFF. Full variable domain (outside the CDR3, taken from reference TRBV7-9 and TRBJ1-4): DTGVSQNPRHKITKRGQNVTFRCDPISEHNRLYWYRQTLGQGPEFLTYFQNEAQLEKSRLLSDRFSAERPKGSFSTLEIQRTEQGDSAMYLCASSSTTGFSNEKLFFGSGTQLSVL.

The chain combines TRBV28 with TRBJ2-2; D remains unclear. The CDR3 spans 17 residues. Germline CDR1 and CDR2: MDHEN and SYDVKM. Trimming shortened V by 1 base and J by 4 bases, and 16 bases separated the two germline ends. This CDR3 reads CASSLLHWSTGTGELFF. The CDR3 region has the DNA TGTGCCAGCAGTTTATTACACTGGAGTACCGGCACCGGGGAGCTGTTTTTT. Full variable domain (missing parts from reference TRBV28 and TRBJ2-2): DVKVTQSSRYLVKRTGEKVFLECVQDMDHENMFWYRQDPGLGLRLIYFSYDVKMKEKGDIPEGYSVSREKKERFSLILESASTNQTSMYLCASSLLHWSTGTGELFFGEGSRLTVL.

CDR3 loop: CSALGGYEQYF. In DNA form, the CDR3 reads TGCAGTGCACTGGGGGGTTACGAGCAGTACTTC. The V gene is TRBV20-1, the J gene TRBJ2-7; a possible D gene is TRBD2 (6 bases). Trimming cost V 6 bases and J 4 bases, with 10 bases left between them. The CDR3 is 11 residues long. Germline CDR1 reads DFQATT; CDR2 reads SNEGSKA (reference sequence).

The chain has TRBV4-1 and TRBJ2-5, with no clear D. Trimming took off 0 bases at V and 1 base at J, with 9 bases between the two ends. This CDR3 is 15 amino acids long. Germline V gene lookup returns CDR1 MGHRA and CDR2 YSYEKL. CDR3 nucleotide sequence: TGCGCCAGCAGCCAAGATTCGTCTTTCCAAGAGACCCAGTACTTC. Translating gives CASSQDSSFQETQYF.